The present T cell receptor (beta chain) was sequenced within a study of cytomegalovirus exposure and HLA in healthy donors (dated by TCRdb to about 2017). A note on the overall study: According to an earlier analysis of a few hundred of the donors, roughly 180 million T cells yielded 120 million or so unique TCR beta sequences and 276 Gb of sequence data. An earlier analysis of several hundred of the donors applied high-throughput TCR beta sequencing to assess whether each TCR beta V gene segment acted as functional or pseudogenic. Both class I and class II loci were covered by HLA typing, at four-digit resolution. The T cell repertoires of 666 subjects were profiled by immunosequencing and related to cytomegalovirus serostatus. Besides the first cohort of around 670 subjects, a separate validation cohort made up of 90 to 150 different subjects was used. Rather than using new phenotypic data, the later analysis identified candidate immune exposures from TCR beta sequences and from how often those sequences occurred across donors. A later genetic analysis took genome-wide SNP genotypes for 398 of the 666 donors and used that subset as a discovery cohort. Of the 350 to 400 genotyped donors, over 70% fell in the genetic ancestry cluster associated with self-reported Caucasian donors. In a later analysis, previously published TCR beta repertoires from 670 or so donors were re-analyzed and high-resolution HLA genotyping was added so that TCR occurrence patterns could be studied. The number of donors typed differed by locus, with about 629-640 for A, B, C, DRB1 and DQB1, roughly 520 for DQA1, 606 for DPA1, and some 440 for DPB1. The study aimed to test whether signatures of past pathogen exposure could be identified by cataloging public T cell receptors. The study combined high-throughput TCR immunosequencing, statistical association of individual TCRs with disease status, and machine learning to predict cytomegalovirus infection status. Among around 400 genotyped donors of the cohort, an average of around 220,000 unique TCR beta nucleotide sequences was sequenced per donor, of which approximately 18% were non-productive. Alongside the repertoire data, information on donor age, sex, ethnicity and CMV serostatus was compiled. About five DR-DQ haplotypes were treated as single units for association and clustering because of strong linkage in the cohort. Approximately 310 gigabases of sequencing data and approximately 84 million unique TCR sequences were included in an early release covering 500 to 750 HLA-typed donors. All discovery cohort repertoires had been generated using a single sequencing platform.

General study outcomes and caveats: In a later analysis, HLA-associated TCR beta chains were found to be more clonally expanded and to have lower generation probabilities than equally common non-associated chains. Most TCR sequences were seen in very few donors, while some public TCRs were found in many individuals. According to a later analysis, most CMV-associated TCR beta chains appeared to be HLA-restricted, and the HLA associations seemed to be driven largely by CMV exposure. In a later analysis, the rate of TCR association differed among HLA loci, with DRB1 alleles having the most associated TCRs and HLA-C alleles having the fewest. In an earlier analysis of some 550 of the donors, most TCR beta V segments were observed in productive rearrangements about 90% or about 30% of the time, broadly matching IMGT annotations. A later analysis associated about 17,000 TCR beta sequences with specific HLA alleles at a false discovery rate of 0.05. A further reported finding was that TCR beta sequences accurately predicted the HLA-A and HLA-B alleles for most subjects in the first cohort. Because some donors lacked HLA typing at each locus, the association tests relied only on the typed subset. A later genetic analysis associated a missense DCLRE1C variant with V-gene and J-gene trimming of TCR beta chains, and an independent cohort replicated the association. The classifier was reported to diagnose cytomegalovirus status with high specificity and sensitivity in both the original and validation cohorts. A group of highly shared sequence variants was considered likely to be a technical artifact of the sequencing pipeline. Roughly uniform sequencing depth across donors was assumed in presence/absence analyses, although this assumption may not hold. Three of the identified cytomegalovirus-associated TCR beta chains were confirmed in vitro to be specific for cytomegalovirus antigens. When HLA alleles, especially DR and DQ, strongly co-occurred, attributing TCR associations to individual alleles was difficult. Several of the top co-occurrence clusters appeared to be linked to parvovirus B19, influenza, CMV and Epstein-Barr virus, according to a later analysis. In the study, 164 TCR beta chains were listed as associated with cytomegalovirus. In this cohort, only TCR beta chains were sequenced, and detectable features were limited by the absence of alpha or paired-chain data. A later genetic analysis reported fewer N-insertions in productive TCRs among donors in an Asian-associated ancestry cluster than the roughly 670-donor mean. Because counts were too low, 15 to 20 rarely observed V segments, including chromosome 9 orphons, were excluded from the earlier analysis of 587 of the donors. Because the 87-base-pair reads could not distinguish some IMGT-functional V segments, including TRBV6-2 and TRBV6-3, those segments were excluded. Linkage disequilibrium might explain the correlated functional status among segregating V segments, but an unknown experimental factor could not be ruled out. The authors suggested that the approach could potentially be generalized to other disease states and immunological phenotypes. Immune exposure information for the cohort was limited to CMV serostatus.

V sheds 7 bases and J sheds 4 bases, leaving 7 bases between their ends. The germline V gene provides CDR1 SGHVS and CDR2 FQNEAQ. The CDR3 holds 11 amino acids from the cysteine to the phenylalanine. The entry retains the CDR3 DNA only, 33 bases that are in frame from base 1. The library was made by the immunoSEQ multiplex PCR assay. For the multiplex PCR, a mixture combining 60 forward primers for TCR Vbeta segments and 13 reverse primers for TCR Jbeta segments was used. A multiplex PCR assay on genomic DNA amplified the CDR3 region of rearranged TCR beta genes. Amplified TCR beta libraries were sequenced as 87-base-pair reads on the Illumina HiSeq System. The source study handled its data this way. In a later analysis, roughly 80 million unique TCR beta chains were counted across the approximately 640 repertoires, and approximately 11 million of these chains were shared by at least two donors. A nearest-neighbor algorithm error-corrected the raw reads and collapsed the reads into unique sequences, merging closely related sequences to remove PCR and sequencing errors. To assign V, D and J gene segments, CDR3 sequences were aligned to IMGT reference sequences. Each retained sequence needed at least a six-nucleotide match to both a V gene segment and a J gene segment. Rearrangements were classified as productive when the CDR3 lacked stop codons and remained in frame with V and J, and all other rearrangements were classified as non-productive. Following IMGT convention, CDR3 was defined as the stretch from the second conserved V-encoded cysteine up to the conserved J-encoded phenylalanine. In an earlier analysis of roughly 610 of the donors, sequences lacking an unambiguous match to a single V gene segment were excluded. An earlier analysis of approximately 590 of the donors classified V segments as functional when productive rearrangements were above 56.7% and as segregating when the standard deviation between donors was above 5%. A statistical classification framework was built for diagnosing cytomegalovirus status from the catalog of TCR beta chain sequences. A later analysis assigned V and J genes by comparing TCR nucleotide sequences with IMGT/GENE-DB human TR gene sequences. A later analysis assigned CDR3 sequences and most-parsimonious VDJ recombination scenarios with the TCRdist pipeline. In a later analysis, each TCR beta chain was defined by its CDR3 amino acid sequence together with its V-gene family, and reads lacking a unique V-gene family were excluded. To address suspected cross-contamination and a sequencing artifact, a later analysis removed approximately 600 highly shared, low-generation-probability nucleotide sequences. In a later analysis, a clonal expansion index for each public chain was calculated from normalized within-repertoire ranks of inferred template counts. In a later analysis, generation probabilities were computed with a VDJ recombination model fitted to out-of-frame rearrangements, and the resulting probabilities were checked against IGoR. In a later analysis, TCR-TCR, TCR-HLA and TCR-CMV co-occurrence was scored with hypergeometric tests, and a repertoire-size bias correction was applied to TCR pairs. In a later analysis, false discovery rates were estimated by permuting HLA or CMV assignments 20 times. A later analysis grouped co-occurring TCRs with DBSCAN, adding TCRdist sequence similarity when clustering within HLA-allele-positive subsets. Repertoires with fewer than 30,000 or more than 120,000 public chains, plus five repertoires with anomalous nucleotide sharing, were excluded from co-occurrence clustering. Drawn from immuneACCESS, this table holds only the in-frame rearrangements with V and J called that TCRdb kept. Clones are partly lost; checked studies trace under half to an unresolved V gene and leave the rest unexplained. V and J calls and clone size are given by that table; D and trimming were obtained from the DNA. Recorded for this sample are roughly 97,000 clones; approximately 76% of them occurred a single time. Approximately 5% of the sample is held by the ten biggest clonotypes.

As for this clone: Its antigen remains unidentified. No much larger clone is present one base from it, and per-base qualities are unavailable.

The cohort was made up of under 800 healthy bone marrow donors. Cohort members were all nominally healthy when sampled, although unrecorded immune exposures were likely present. The donor was CMV seropositive and belonged to the group of 250 to 300 seropositive cohort members. A peripheral blood sample was provided by each donor, and peripheral blood mononuclear cells were used for TCR beta sequencing. Genomic DNA was extracted from the blood cell samples with the Qiagen DNeasy Blood Extraction Kit. This clonotype was obtained from a woman aged 18-29 years in good health and CMV-seropositive. Here the chain combines TRBV7-8 and TRBJ1-1; the D gene assignment is ambiguous. The sequencing input was PBMCs. The DNA sequence reads TGTGCCAGCATCTCCGGCACTGAAGCTTTCTTT. Its coded protein is CASISGTEAFF.